This T cell receptor beta chain appears in the sequencing data of a study of control samples from healthy donors and cancer patients. This clone was seen more than once but under ten times. Using immunoSEQ multiplex PCR, the repertoire was profiled, and TCRdb retains in-frame clones only, with some absent. This table holds almost 95,000 clones, just over 90% found once. The CDR3 length is 16 residues. CDR1 is LNHDA and CDR2 is SQIVND in the germline V gene (reference sequence). Between the trimmed V and J ends, which lost 7 bases and 1 base, there was a span of 19 bases. The origin of this receptor is a woman under 30 in good health. This chain connects TRBV19 to TRBJ1-1, with unresolved D. Input material: blood. This CDR3 is CASTQVWSRRNTEAFF. In DNA, the CDR3 is TGTGCCAGTACCCAAGTTTGGAGTCGGAGGAACACTGAAGCTTTCTTT.